The sequence of this TCR beta chain was determined in a study of T cell responses to AZD1222 COVID-19 vaccine. Sequencing used immunoSEQ multiplex PCR; TCRdb keeps in-frame clones, though not all of them. Among around 150,000 clones listed, about 89% were seen once. Study-level points and caveats: Spike was spanned by vaccine-associated CD4 TCRs, which were dominant at 160-218 and 743-854.

Of note for this clone: Antigen specificity is unknown.

This CDR3 is 19 amino acids long. Between the trimmed V and J ends, which lost 0 bases and 4 bases, there was a span of 22 bases. CDR1 and CDR2 from the germline V gene are SGHAT and FQNNGV. The receptor was isolated from an adult who received the AZD1222 COVID-19 vaccine. This sample comprised peripheral blood, obtained 28 days after the second AZD1222 dose. The chain links TRBV11-2 to TRBJ1-3, with D uncertain. This chain's CDR3 is CASSLEAGPQPGQGNTIYF. For the CDR3, the DNA is TGTGCCAGCAGCTTAGAGGCCGGGCCCCAACCGGGTCAAGGAAACACCATATATTTT.